This T cell receptor beta chain stems from a study of cytomegalovirus exposure and HLA in healthy donors. Across the whole study: Unique TCRs from HLA-typed donors, 70 million to 85 million of them, were held in an early data release.

Nominal health characterized the donors when sampled, though unrecorded immune exposures were likely. The study, taken as a whole, reports: A later look showed TCR association rates differing by HLA locus, highest for DRB1 and lowest for HLA-C.

Remarks on this clone: Antigen specificity is unknown.

This CDR3 comprises 15 residues. Germline CDR1 and CDR2: MNHEY and SMNVEV (reference sequence). Trimming shortened V by 5 bases and J by 3 bases, and 14 bases separated the two germline ends. In the PCR, 60 Vbeta and 13 Jbeta primers were used. The table came from immunoSEQ multiplex PCR; TCRdb's copy has only in-frame clones and leaves some out. The sample lists roughly 120,000 clones; around 68% were seen once. The genes are TRBV27 and TRBJ1-5; no clear D gene. The sequence was obtained from a woman between 50 and 59 years old in good health and CMV-seropositive. Sequencing input: PBMCs. For the CDR3, the DNA is TGTGCCAGCAGTCCACCCCCAGGTCCCAATCAGCCCCAGCATTTT. The encoded protein is CASSPPPGPNQPQHF.